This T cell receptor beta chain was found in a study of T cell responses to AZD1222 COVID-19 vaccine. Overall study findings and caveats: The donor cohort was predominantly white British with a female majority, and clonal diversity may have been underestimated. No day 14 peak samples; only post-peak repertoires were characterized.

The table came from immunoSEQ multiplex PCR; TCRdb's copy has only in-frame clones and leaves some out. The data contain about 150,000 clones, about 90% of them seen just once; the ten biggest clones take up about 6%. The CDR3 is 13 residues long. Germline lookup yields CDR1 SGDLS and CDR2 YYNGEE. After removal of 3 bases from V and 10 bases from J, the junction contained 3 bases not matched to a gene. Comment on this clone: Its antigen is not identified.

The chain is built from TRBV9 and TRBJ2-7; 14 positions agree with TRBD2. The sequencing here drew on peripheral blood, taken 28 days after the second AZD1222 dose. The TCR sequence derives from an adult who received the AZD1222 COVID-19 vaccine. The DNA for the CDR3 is TGTGCCAGCAGCGGACTAGCGGGAGGGCCACAGTACTTC. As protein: CASSGLAGGPQYF.